What follows are 13 T cell receptor beta chains derived from one specimen sequenced in a study of beta chain features in type 1 diabetes. Study results and limitations: Moderately but significantly shorter TCRB CDR3s were found in Type 1 diabetes patients in all four CD4+ subsets.

Their cognate antigens are unknown. Of the isolated RNA, all was reverse transcribed, and so the sequenced material was expressed TCRB transcripts. Assay used: immunoSEQ multiplex PCR; TCRdb lists only in-frame clones, some missing. In the table there are about 700,000 clones, about an eighth of which are singletons. Sequencing was done on a sample of naive CD4+ T cells from blood. The receptor set was obtained from a man between 18 and 35 years old with type 1 diabetes.

A few counts support this clone. The genes are TRBV7-9 and TRBJ2-7; D is undetermined. Germline-derived CDR1 and CDR2 are SEHNR and FQNEAQ (reference sequence). This CDR3 has 13 amino acids. The V end lost 1 base, the J end lost 2 bases, and 6 bases lay between the germline ends. For the CDR3, the DNA is TGTGCCAGCAGCTTAGGCTCCGCCTACGAGCAGTACTTC. Protein: CASSLGSAYEQYF.

The chain combines TRBV7-6 with TRBJ1-1; D is uncertain. The CDR3 spans 12 residues. The ends were cut back, 3 bases at V and 6 bases at J, with 8 bases in the middle. Germline CDR1 and CDR2: SGHVS and FNYEAQ. CDR3 bases: TGTGCCAGCAGCTTGGACCGAGCTGAAGCTTTCTTT. It encodes CASSLDRAEAFF.

This clone was seen more than once but under ten times. J is TRBJ1-4 and V is TRBV13; a possible D gene is TRBD1 (6 bases). V was clipped by 4 bases and J by 1 base, with 10 bases between them. The CDR3 length is 15 residues. Germline V gene sequence: CDR1 PRHDT, CDR2 FYEKMQ (reference sequence). CDR3 nucleotide sequence: TGTGCCAGCAGCTCCCCGACAGGAACTAATGAAAAACTGTTTTTT. It is translated as CASSSPTGTNEKLFF.

The rearrangement uses TRBV15 and TRBJ2-1, with D uncertain. V was trimmed by 0 bases and J by 10 bases, leaving 7 bases between them. The CDR3 runs to 12 residues. The V gene's germline CDR1 is LNHNV and CDR2 YYDKDF (reference sequence). The CDR3 loop reads CATSRDRAEQFF. The CDR3 DNA reads TGTGCCACCAGCAGAGATAGGGCGGAGCAGTTCTTC.

The gene calls are TRBV5-1 and TRBJ2-7; D is perhaps TRBD1 (6 bases). V lost 0 bases, J lost 2 bases, and 18 bases lay in between. The length of the CDR3 is 17 residues. Germline CDR1 and CDR2: SGHRS and YFSETQ. The CDR3 protein is CASSLGGPVGSTYEQYF. The CDR3 DNA reads as TGCGCCAGCAGCTTGGGGGGGCCCGTCGGTTCCACCTACGAGCAGTACTTC.

In its sample, this clone was seen a few times. V gene TRBV30 combines with J gene TRBJ1-1; D is unresolved. Germline V gene data show CDR1 as GTSNPN and CDR2 as SVGIG (reference sequence). The CDR3 consists of 13 residues. Between the trimmed V and J ends, which lost 0 bases and 1 base, there was a span of 6 bases. This CDR3 is CAWSVIQNTEAFF. In DNA form, the CDR3 reads TGTGCCTGGAGTGTCATTCAGAACACTGAAGCTTTCTTT.

The chain couples TRBV5-1 to TRBJ1-1; D gene ambiguous. This CDR3 is built from 13 residues. V dropped 5 bases and J dropped 0 bases, with 8 bases sitting between them. Germline loops: CDR1 SGHRS, CDR2 YFSETQ. CDR3 in amino acids: CASSSRVNTEAFF. CDR3 DNA sequence: TGCGCCAGCAGTTCGAGGGTGAACACTGAAGCTTTCTTT.

V gene TRBV7-9 combines with J gene TRBJ1-2; D ambiguous. Germline lookup yields CDR1 SEHNR and CDR2 FQNEAQ (reference sequence). The CDR3 sequence is 14 residues long. V lost 0 bases, J lost 3 bases, and 8 bases lay in between. The DNA of the CDR3 is TGTGCCAGCAGCTTAGCTGGCGGATACTATGGCTACACCTTC. It specifies CASSLAGGYYGYTF.

The chain carries TRBV5-1 and TRBJ1-1; D not resolved. Germline V gene lookup returns CDR1 SGHRS and CDR2 YFSETQ. There are 13 residues in the CDR3. With 3 bases removed from V and 1 base from J, the gap between germline ends came to 7 bases. CDR3 coding DNA: TGCGCCAGCAGCTCTGACCCGAACACTGAAGCTTTCTTT. Its protein product is CASSSDPNTEAFF.

This clone was recorded a few times. This chain connects TRBV5-4 to TRBJ2-1; D is ambiguous. The germline CDR1 and CDR2 sequences are SGHNT and YYREEE (reference sequence). With 2 bases removed from V and 9 bases from J, the gap between germline ends came to 9 bases. The CDR3 length is 12 residues. CDR3: CASSFRPGEQFF. DNA for the CDR3: TGTGCCAGCAGCTTTCGGCCTGGTGAGCAGTTCTTC. Based on the CDR3 plus reference TRBV5-4 and TRBJ2-1, the full variable domain is ETGVTQSPTHLIKTRGQQVTLRCSSQSGHNTVSWYQQALGQGPQFIFQYYREEENGRGNFPPRFSGLQFPNYSSELNVNALELDDSALYLCASSFRPGEQFFGPGTRLTVL.

V and J are TRBV6-6 and TRBJ2-5; a possible D gene is TRBD2 (6 bases). This CDR3 is 14 amino acids long. Germline-derived CDR1 and CDR2 are MNHNY and SVGAGI (reference sequence). V lost 0 bases, J lost 3 bases, and 8 bases lay in between. Here the CDR3 DNA reads TGTGCCAGCAGTTACTCGGGCGGGGAAGAGACCCAGTACTTC. Translated: CASSYSGGEETQYF.

In its sample, this clone was seen a few times. The rearrangement joins TRBV6-1 to TRBJ1-1; 10 nucleotides match TRBD1. The CDR3 covers 13 residues. V dropped 7 bases and J dropped 4; count of bases not matched to a gene: 3. CDR1 and CDR2 (germline): MNHNS, SASEGT. The CDR3 here is CASKGQGSTEAFF. CDR3 in DNA: TGTGCCAGCAAGGGACAGGGGAGCACTGAAGCTTTCTTT.

The table lists this clone with a few counts. The chain joins TRBV14 to TRBJ2-1, with a weak D call TRBD1 (5 bases). Germline V gene sequence: CDR1 SGHDN, CDR2 FVKESK. The germline V and J ends were trimmed by 2 bases and 10 bases, with 9 bases remaining between them. The CDR3 extends over 12 amino acids. The DNA of the CDR3 is TGTGCCAGCAGCCAACTCTGGACAGAGCAGTTCTTC. As protein: CASSQLWTEQFF.